The T cell receptor (beta chain) described here comes from a study of blood T cell repertoires in COVID-19. Whole-study context: In each case, the material was cDNA or gDNA derived from T cells, B-cell-depleted T cells, or PBMCs.

V lost 4 bases, J lost 8 bases, and 19 bases lay in between. The CDR3 runs 16 residues. The germline V gene encodes CDR1 SGHRS and CDR2 YFSETQ. As handled by the study authors: Scientists estimated how many nucleated cells there were by amplifying reference gene primers. The table came from immunoSEQ multiplex PCR; TCRdb's copy has only in-frame clones and leaves some out. From that table come the V and J calls and clone size; the DNA was used to work out D and trimming. This table holds fewer than 60,000 clones, 75% to 90% found once. Sample: peripheral blood. The rearrangement links TRBV5-1 to TRBJ1-6; tentatively, D is TRBD1 (5 bases). The receptor was isolated from a man aged 55 to 69 with acute or convalescent COVID-19. In nucleotides, the CDR3 is TGCGCCAGCAGCCCCACGACCTATCCGGGGGATTCACCCCTCCACTTT. This encodes CASSPTTYPGDSPLHF. Combining the CDR3 with reference TRBV5-1 and TRBJ1-6 gives the whole variable domain KAGVTQTPRYLIKTRGQQVTLSCSPISGHRSVSWYQQTPGQGLQFLFEYFSETQRNKGNFPGRFSGRQFSNSRSEMNVSTLELGDSALYLCASSPTTYPGDSPLHFGNGTRLTVT.